The 5 T cell receptor beta chains given below trace back to one sample, sequenced in a study of T cell repertoires in cytomegalovirus infection. These TCRs are of unknown antigen specificity. Via MiXCR, TCRdb re-called the reads, giving one row per CDR3 protein. Here the sample spans hundreds of thousands of distinct CDR3 sequences, around a third being singletons. The sample in question was cultured CD8+ T cells from PBMCs, obtained from culture after CMV antigen stimulation. The receptors originated from a human donor in good health (CMV status not recorded). Some clones in this sample may be carry-over from other donors' samples.

The rearrangement joins TRBV7-9 to TRBJ2-7; TRBD1 is a possible D gene (5 bases). The CDR3 sequence is 15 residues long. Per germline, CDR1 SEHNR and CDR2 FQNEAQ (reference sequence). Between the trimmed V and J ends, which lost 0 bases and 2 bases, there was a span of 11 bases. CDR3 coding DNA: TGTGCCAGCAGCTTAGCAATCGACAGAACCTACGAGCAGTACTTC. Its protein product is CASSLAIDRTYEQYF.

This clonotype has ten or more counts. This sequence joins TRBV7-2 and TRBJ2-1, with D perhaps TRBD1 (5 bases). Germline V CDR1 and CDR2: SGHTA, FQGNSA. The CDR3 has 16 residues. Between the trimmed V and J ends, which lost 1 base and 2 bases, there was a span of 12 bases. The CDR3 region has the DNA TGTGCCAGCAGCTTAGACCCAGGGCCTCCCTACAATGAGCAGTTCTTC. Amino acid sequence: CASSLDPGPPYNEQFF.

The genes are TRBV5-1 and TRBJ2-1, with D tentatively TRBD1 (6 bases). The V gene's germline CDR1 is SGHRS and CDR2 YFSETQ. The CDR3 loop spans 14 amino acids. Trimming took 3 bases from V and 8 from J, leaving 15 bases between them. The CDR3 sequence: CASSYTTGPHEQFF. The CDR3 DNA reads as TGCGCCAGCAGCTACACCACAGGGCCCCATGAGCAGTTCTTC.

The CDR3 DNA sequence: TGTGCCAGCAGTGGGGGGCCCGAAGCTTTCTTT. Residues: CASSGGPEAFF. The chain couples TRBV25-1 to TRBJ1-1; tentative D call: TRBD1 (6 bases). The germline gives CDR1 MGHDK, CDR2 SYGVNS. V dropped 4 bases and J dropped 8 bases, with 8 bases sitting between them. The CDR3 length is 11 residues.

The genes are TRBV7-9 and TRBJ1-5, with D possibly TRBD1 on 5 matching bases. In germline, CDR1 is SEHNR, CDR2 FQNEAQ (reference sequence). V lost 1 base to trimming and J lost 1 base, with 11 bases between them. This CDR3 comprises 16 residues. In DNA form, the CDR3 reads TGTGCCAGCAGCTTAGGACAGCAACTCAGCAATCAGCCCCAGCATTTT. It encodes CASSLGQQLSNQPQHF.